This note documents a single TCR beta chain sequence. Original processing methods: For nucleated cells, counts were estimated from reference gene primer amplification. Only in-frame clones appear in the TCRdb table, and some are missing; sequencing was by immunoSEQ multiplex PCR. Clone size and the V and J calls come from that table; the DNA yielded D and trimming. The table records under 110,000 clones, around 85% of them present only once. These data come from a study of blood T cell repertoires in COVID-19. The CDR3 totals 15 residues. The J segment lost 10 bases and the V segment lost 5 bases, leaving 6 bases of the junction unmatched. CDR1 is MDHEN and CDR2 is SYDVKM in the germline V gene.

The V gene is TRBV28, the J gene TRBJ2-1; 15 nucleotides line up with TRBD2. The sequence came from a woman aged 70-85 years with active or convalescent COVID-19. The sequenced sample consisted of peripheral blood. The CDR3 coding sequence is TGTGCCAGCAGTCTTGGGACTAGCGGGGGGTGGGAGCAGTTCTTC. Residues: CASSLGTSGGWEQFF.